This T cell receptor (beta chain) was captured by sequencing in a study of T cells in localized non-small cell lung cancer (dated by TCRdb to 2018 to 2020). A note on the overall study: T cell repertoires of more than 200 early-stage NSCLC patients were analyzed, with tumors being compared against uninvolved tumor-adjacent lungs. The cohort was made up of hundreds of treatment-naive NSCLC patients whose localized lung tumors had been resected. Of the NSCLC patients, around 140 were male and approximately 99 were female, and the mean age was around 70 years.

At diagnosis, peripheral blood, uninvolved tumor-adjacent lung and tumor were collected and were preserved as a mix of fresh-frozen and FFPE material. Blood samples were analyzed as peripheral blood mononuclear cells for TCR repertoire profiling. On this clone itself: Its antigen remains unidentified. Base qualities are missing; no much larger clone stands one base away.

The paper as a whole reports these results and caveats: Because multi-region sequencing of the tumors was not done, intratumor heterogeneity could not be ruled out. Higher T cell density in blood was associated with longer overall survival, whereas higher clonality in adjacent lung was associated with shorter survival. Uninvolved tumor-adjacent lung showed the highest T cell clonality, higher than tumor, which suggests more focused antigenic responses in the adjacent lung. Of the top 100 tumor clones, a median of roughly 56 were detected in paired uninvolved adjacent lung; roughly 26 were also among that lung's top 100. Because the study design was exploratory, TCR variables were selected using unadjusted p-values without false-discovery rate correction.

The germline ends are 8 bases apart after V is trimmed by 8 bases and J by 1 base. The CDR1 and CDR2 encoded by the germline V gene are SNHLY and FYNNEI. From cysteine to phenylalanine, the CDR3 is 12 amino acids long. The retained sequence is limited to the CDR3, 36 bases, with the frame set at the first base. The immunoSEQ Assay was used to sequence TCR beta CDR3 regions from DNA. In the original analysis: To compute T cell density, TCR beta template counts were normalized to usable DNA, which was estimated by amplifying housekeeping genes. Using the preseqR package, richness was estimated by extrapolating to 120,000 templates for tissue samples and 400,000 templates for PBMC samples. Clonality was taken to be one minus Pielou's evenness. Tissue-enriched TCRs were identified through differential abundance testing performed on productive amino-acid clonotypes, with a minimum total count of 5 and an alpha of 0.1. Repertoire overlap between compartments was quantified with the Jaccard Index and Morisita Overlap Index. TCR beta CDR3s were clustered by GLIPH together with public tetramer-defined viral CDR3s, and at least three viral sequences plus V-gene enrichment were required for viral motifs. In TCRdb, the immuneACCESS table is reduced to in-frame sequences with V and J assigned. These tables do not hold every clone; where another copy was compared, an unresolved V gene accounts for under half, and the others remain unexplained. V and J calls and clone size are as listed in that table; D and trimming were resolved from the DNA. The sample has about 59,000 clones on record, approximately 90% of them singletons. The ten largest clones represent roughly 21% of the sample.

The source was peripheral blood, collected before any cancer treatment. This clonotype was sampled from a man aged 35 to 70 with stage I squamous cell lung carcinoma. The rearrangement joined TRBV2 to TRBJ1-1; no D gene can be assigned with confidence. CDR3 reads: CASVLSNTEAFF. The DNA sequence is TGTGCCAGCGTCCTGTCGAACACTGAAGCTTTCTTT.